This T cell receptor beta chain emerged from a study of cytomegalovirus exposure and HLA in healthy donors. On this clone itself: Its antigen remains unidentified.

Study-level results: It was reported in a later analysis that an Asian-associated ancestry cluster showed fewer N-insertions than the approximately 670-donor mean. Reported performance of the classifier showed diagnosis of cytomegalovirus status with high specificity and sensitivity. A later analysis, which compared TCR beta chains of equal frequency, found the HLA-associated ones more clonally expanded. Most sequenced TCRs were rare (though some public TCRs occurred in many donors).

Both 60 Vbeta primers and 13 Jbeta primers went into the PCR. The assay was immunoSEQ multiplex PCR, and TCRdb's table has in-frame clones only and misses some. Among roughly 100,000 clones, 65% to 90% were seen once, and the ten largest hold 6% to 8%. Per the germline V gene, CDR1 is SGHNT and CDR2 is YYREEE (reference sequence). This CDR3 has 13 residues. V was trimmed by 9 bases and J by 2 bases, leaving 14 bases between them. Sequencing was done on a sample of PBMCs. The chain links TRBV5-4 to TRBJ1-2; D call uncertain. This TCR came from a man between 25 and 39 years old in good health and CMV-seropositive. DNA of the CDR3: TGTGCCACCTCATTGGAGGGAAACTATGGCTACACCTTC. Translation gives CATSLEGNYGYTF.